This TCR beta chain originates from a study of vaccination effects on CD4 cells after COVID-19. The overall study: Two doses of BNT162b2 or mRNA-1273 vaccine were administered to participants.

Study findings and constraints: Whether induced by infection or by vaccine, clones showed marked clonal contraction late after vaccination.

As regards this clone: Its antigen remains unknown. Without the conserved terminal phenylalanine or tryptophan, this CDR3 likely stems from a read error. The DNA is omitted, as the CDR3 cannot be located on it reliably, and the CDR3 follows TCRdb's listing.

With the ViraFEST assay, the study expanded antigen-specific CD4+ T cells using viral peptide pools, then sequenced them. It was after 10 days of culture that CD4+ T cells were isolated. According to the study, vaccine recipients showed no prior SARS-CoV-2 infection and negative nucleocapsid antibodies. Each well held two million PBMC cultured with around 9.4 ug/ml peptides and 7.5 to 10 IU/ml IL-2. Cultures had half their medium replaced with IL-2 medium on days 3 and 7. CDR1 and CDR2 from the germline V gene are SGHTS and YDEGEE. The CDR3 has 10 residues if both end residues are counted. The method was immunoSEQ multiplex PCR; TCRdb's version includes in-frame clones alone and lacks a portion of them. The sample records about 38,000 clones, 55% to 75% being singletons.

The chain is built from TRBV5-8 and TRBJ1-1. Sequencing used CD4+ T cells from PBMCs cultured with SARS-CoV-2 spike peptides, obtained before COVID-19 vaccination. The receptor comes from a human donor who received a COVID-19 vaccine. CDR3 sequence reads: CASSWVDTAG.